Presented here are 9 T cell receptor beta chains from one specimen sequenced in a study of cytomegalovirus exposure and HLA in healthy donors. The PCR contained 60 Vbeta and 13 Jbeta primers. Only in-frame clones appear in the TCRdb table, and some are missing; sequencing was by immunoSEQ multiplex PCR. The data show about 120,000 clones, with 83% seen just once and 3.6% held by the top ten. The sequencing sample was made of PBMCs. The receptors come from a woman aged 35 to 49 in good health and CMV-seropositive.

Turning to this clone: Compared with germline, one end of the junction differs, possibly owing to a read error. This rearrangement joins TRBV9 to TRBJ2-1; the D gene is possibly TRBD2 (6 bases). Germline-derived CDR1 and CDR2 are SGDLS and YYNGEE. CDR3 length equals 13 residues. The CDR3 sequence is CASGGSSYNEQLF. In nucleotides, the CDR3 is TGTGCCAGCGGGGGGAGCTCCTACAATGAGCAGCTCTTC.

This clone occurred once. The chain couples TRBV28 to TRBJ1-2; 7 bases map to TRBD1. Germline V gene lookup returns CDR1 MDHEN and CDR2 SYDVKM. The junction had 1 base not matched to a gene; V was cut back by 6 bases and J by 0 bases. This CDR3 contains 13 residues. CDR3 nucleotide sequence: TGTGCCAGCAGAGGACAGGCTAACTATGGCTACACCTTC. Amino acid sequence: CASRGQANYGYTF.

As DNA, the CDR3 is TGTGCCAGTGGCCTAGCGAGCCTACGCAATGAGCAGTTCTTC. As protein: CASGLASLRNEQFF. The rearrangement uses TRBV28 and TRBJ2-1; weak D call: TRBD2 (6 bases). The CDR3 spans 14 residues. Germline lookup yields CDR1 MDHEN and CDR2 SYDVKM. With 9 bases removed from V and 6 bases from J, the gap between germline ends came to 18 bases. Based on the CDR3 plus reference TRBV28 and TRBJ2-1, the full variable domain is DVKVTQSSRYLVKRTGEKVFLECVQDMDHENMFWYRQDPGLGLRLIYFSYDVKMKEKGDIPEGYSVSREKKERFSLILESASTNQTSMYLCASGLASLRNEQFFGPGTRLTVL.

The chain employs TRBV4-1 and TRBJ1-2; TRBD1 is a possible D gene (5 bases). The CDR3 has 13 amino acids. The V end lost 4 bases, the J end lost 0 bases, and 6 bases lay between the germline ends. CDR1 is MGHRA, CDR2 YSYEKL, per germline. CDR3 nucleotide sequence: TGCGCCAGCAGCCGACAGACTAACTATGGCTACACCTTC. Its protein product is CASSRQTNYGYTF.

This clone was detected only a few times. V is TRBV5-1 and J is TRBJ2-3, with 12 bases matching TRBD1. There are 16 residues in the CDR3. The germline CDR1 and CDR2 sequences are SGHRS and YFSETQ. V gave up 2 bases and J gave up 6 bases; unmatched junction bases: 7. The CDR3 region has the DNA TGCGCCAGCAGCTTACAGGGACAGGGGGCAGATGATACGCAGTATTTT. It yields the protein CASSLQGQGADDTQYF. Full variable domain (remainder filled in from reference TRBV5-1 and TRBJ2-3): KAGVTQTPRYLIKTRGQQVTLSCSPISGHRSVSWYQQTPGQGLQFLFEYFSETQRNKGNFPGRFSGRQFSNSRSEMNVSTLELGDSALYLCASSLQGQGADDTQYFGPGTRLTVL.

J is TRBJ1-4 and V is TRBV7-6; 9 nucleotides agree with TRBD1. J gave up 8 bases and V 1 base, and 5 bases lay outside the gene matches. CDR1 is SGHVS, CDR2 FNYEAQ, per germline. This CDR3 has 15 amino acids. CDR3 coding DNA: TGTGCCAGCAGCTTAGGGGACAGGGATCGCGAAAAACTGTTTTTT. Encoded protein: CASSLGDRDREKLFF.

The chain uses TRBV11-3 and TRBJ2-1; 7 positions agree with TRBD2. Germline V lookup: CDR1 SGHNT, CDR2 YENEEA. The CDR3 totals 12 residues. V lost 5 bases, J lost 6 bases, and 1 base stayed unmatched. The CDR3 reads CASSPGGNEQFF. CDR3 coding DNA: TGTGCCAGCAGCCCGGGGGGCAATGAGCAGTTCTTC. Combining the CDR3 with reference TRBV11-3 and TRBJ2-1 gives the whole variable domain EAGVVQSPRYKIIEKKQPVAFWCNPISGHNTLYWYLQNLGQGPELLIRYENEEAVDDSQLPKDRFSAERLKGVDSTLKIQPAELGDSAVYLCASSPGGNEQFFGPGTRLTVL.

The chain recombines TRBV7-9 with TRBJ2-7; 7 positions agree with TRBD2. CDR1 is SEHNR, CDR2 FQNEAQ, per germline (reference sequence). The CDR3 totals 14 residues. Trimming at V came to 3 bases and at J to 4 bases, leaving 6 bases not matched to a gene. The CDR3 nucleotides read TGTGCCAGCAGCTTCGGCGGGAGTTCTTACGAGCAGTACTTC. This gives the protein CASSFGGSSYEQYF.

This clone was seen a single time. This chain uses TRBV28 with TRBJ1-5; a weak D match, TRBD1 (6 bases). This CDR3 spans 13 amino acids. Trimming stripped 4 bases from V and 9 bases from J, with 13 bases between. From germline, CDR1 is MDHEN and CDR2 SYDVKM. CDR3 amino acids: CASSSTGYRPQHF. The CDR3 DNA follows: TGTGCCAGCAGTTCGACAGGTTACCGGCCCCAGCATTTT.